This TCR beta chain came from a study of blood T cells in healthy people across ages. Per germline, CDR1 SQVTM and CDR2 ANQGSEA. The CDR3 runs to 13 residues. The second PCR ran roughly 7 to 12 cycles with a sample-barcoded 5' primer and J-beta primers. At least 2.5 million CDR3-containing paired-end reads were obtained per sample. Using its own MiXCR run on the 5' RACE reads, TCRdb lists one record per CDR3 protein. The top ten clones hold 20% to 25% of a sample with about 970,000 distinct CDR3 sequences, roughly 51% of them seen once. With regard to this clonotype: The junction departs from the called germline gene at one end, perhaps through a read error.

Sequencing input: blood. The genes are TRBV29-1 and TRBJ2-3, with unresolved D. The receptor's source is a woman between 55 and 75 years old in good health. Here the CDR3 DNA reads TGCAGCGTTGAGTTTGTAGGCACGGATACGCAGTATTTT. Translation: CSVEFVGTDTQYF.